The 23 T cell receptor beta chains below all came from one sample that was sequenced in a study of OX40 agonist ivuxolimab in advanced cancers. Some clones are missing from TCRdb's copy, which holds only in-frame ones; the method was immunoSEQ multiplex PCR. The sample lists about 81,000 clones; about 93% were seen once. This material consisted of CD4+ or CD8+ T cells sorted from blood, taken in a trial of the OX40 agonist ivuxolimab. These receptor sequences come from an adult with an advanced solid tumor such as melanoma, head and neck, liver or kidney cancer.

This chain uses TRBV4-1 with TRBJ1-5, with D tentatively TRBD1 (5 bases). The CDR3 loop spans 14 amino acids. V gave up 1 base and J gave up 5 bases, with 9 bases separating them. CDR1 MGHRA and CDR2 YSYEKL come from the germline V gene. This CDR3 is CASSQGQSYQPQHF. As DNA, the CDR3 is TGCGCCAGCAGCCAAGGACAGAGTTATCAGCCCCAGCATTTT.

V and J are TRBV28 and TRBJ2-2, with D hard to call. V lost 3 bases to trimming and J lost 3 bases, with 8 bases between them. The germline gives CDR1 MDHEN, CDR2 SYDVKM. CDR3 length: 14 amino acids. CDR3 sequence reads: CASSFGEYTGELFF. The DNA for the CDR3 is TGTGCCAGCAGTTTTGGTGAATACACCGGGGAGCTGTTTTTT.

The chain is built from TRBV10-3 and TRBJ2-3, with 10 bases fitting TRBD2. The CDR3 runs 16 residues. Looked up from germline, CDR1 is ENHRY and CDR2 is SYGVKD. The ends lost 0 bases at V and 4 bases at J; junction bases unmatched: 4. CDR3 in DNA: TGTGCCATCAGTGAGTCGCCAGCGGGGGGGCCAGATACGCAGTATTTT. It translates to CAISESPAGGPDTQYF.

In DNA form, the CDR3 reads TGTGCCAGCAGTTACACCAGACAGGGGGCGAATGGCTACACCTTC. Protein: CASSYTRQGANGYTF. The chain couples TRBV6-5 to TRBJ1-2, with 10 bases aligning to TRBD1. V gave up 2 bases and J gave up 6 bases; unmatched junction bases: 6. The CDR3 has 15 amino acids. Germline CDR1 is MNHEY and CDR2 is SVGAGI.

Turning to this clone: Other DNA sequences in this sample translate to the same CDR3. V usage is TRBV5-4 and J usage is TRBJ2-7, with D hard to call. The CDR3 consists of 12 residues. Germline loops: CDR1 SGHNT, CDR2 YYREEE (reference sequence). Trimming pared 4 bases from V and 4 bases from J, leaving 9 bases between. In DNA form, the CDR3 reads TGTGCCAGCAGCCCCGGAACTTACGAGCAGTACTTC. Translation gives CASSPGTYEQYF.

The J gene is TRBJ2-7, the V gene TRBV11-2, with 8 bases fitting TRBD1. Trimming removed 5 bases from V and 5 bases from J; junction bases left unmatched: 5. The CDR3 extends over 13 amino acids. Germline V lookup: CDR1 SGHAT, CDR2 FQNNGV. The CDR3 coding sequence is TGTGCCAGCAGCCCCGGACAGGGAAACGAGCAGTACTTC. Translating gives CASSPGQGNEQYF.

This clone has just one count. The J gene is TRBJ2-7, the V gene TRBV7-9, with 11 bases that match TRBD2. This CDR3 has 16 residues. The J segment lost 0 bases and the V segment lost 5 bases, leaving 6 bases of the junction unmatched. Germline-derived CDR1 and CDR2 are SEHNR and FQNEAQ (reference sequence). The CDR3 region is CASSSPSGRTSYEQYF. The CDR3 DNA sequence: TGTGCCAGCAGCAGTCCTAGCGGGAGGACCTCCTACGAGCAGTACTTC. The full variable domain, rest sourced from reference TRBV7-9 and TRBJ2-7, is DTGVSQNPRHKITKRGQNVTFRCDPISEHNRLYWYRQTLGQGPEFLTYFQNEAQLEKSRLLSDRFSAERPKGSFSTLEIQRTEQGDSAMYLCASSSPSGRTSYEQYFGPGTRLTVT.

J is TRBJ1-6 and V is TRBV6-4, with a possible D match to TRBD1 (6 bases). V was shortened by 0 bases and J by 1 base, with 13 bases between the two germline ends. CDR1 and CDR2 from the germline V gene are MRHNA and SNTAGT. The CDR3 is 18 amino acids. CDR3 protein: CASSDSWRGRSYNSPLHF. Here the CDR3 DNA reads TGTGCCAGCAGTGACTCTTGGAGGGGGAGATCCTATAATTCACCCCTCCACTTT.

The chain employs TRBV7-9 and TRBJ1-2, with TRBD1 matching 8 bases. Trimming took 2 bases from V and 6 from J; bases not matched to a gene: 5. Per the germline V gene, CDR1 is SEHNR and CDR2 is FQNEAQ (reference sequence). CDR3 length equals 14 residues. The DNA for the CDR3 is TGTGCCAGCAGCTTAATCCAGGGGGCTGATGGCTACACCTTC. Encoded protein: CASSLIQGADGYTF.

This sequence joins TRBV5-6 and TRBJ2-1; perhaps TRBD2 as D (5 bases). The CDR3 extends over 17 amino acids. Germline CDR1 and CDR2: SGHDT and YYEEEE. The V end lost 4 bases, the J end lost 0 bases, and 17 bases lay between the germline ends. This CDR3 reads CASSPGVARSSYNEQFF. The CDR3 DNA is TGTGCCAGCAGCCCCGGGGTAGCCAGAAGCTCCTACAATGAGCAGTTCTTC.

This chain joins TRBV4-1 and TRBJ2-1, with TRBD2 identical over 13 bases. Trimming cost V 3 bases and J 0 bases; bases outside gene matches: 11. Germline values: CDR1 MGHRA, CDR2 YSYEKL. The CDR3 totals 20 residues. CDR3 coding DNA: TGCGCCAGCAGCCAGAGGGTCGGACTAGCGGGAGCCCTCTCCTACAATGAGCAGTTCTTC. Protein product: CASSQRVGLAGALSYNEQFF.

The count of this clone is one. V gene TRBV12-1 combines with J gene TRBJ2-2; the table's D call of TRBD2 was not tested on the DNA. TRBV12-1 is tagged as a pseudogene. This CDR3 contains 18 residues. In DNA form, the CDR3 reads TGTGCCAGCACCCCTGGACTAGCGGGAGGGCCGGACACCGGGGAGCTGTTTTTT. Translation: CASTPGLAGGPDTGELFF.

The rearrangement uses TRBV15 and TRBJ2-4; 13 bases are a match to TRBD2. Germline trimming cut 1 base from V and 5 bases from J; bases unmatched to any gene: 5. The CDR3 sequence is 17 residues long. Germline V CDR1 and CDR2: LNHNV, YYDKDF (reference sequence). The DNA of the CDR3 is TGTGCCACCAGCAGAGGGACTAGCGGGAGTTTCCAAAACATTCAGTACTTC. Translated: CATSRGTSGSFQNIQYF.

CDR3 coding DNA: TGTGCCAGCAGCTCCAGGGACAGGGGGACCGGGGAGCTGTTTTTT. It yields the protein CASSSRDRGTGELFF. The rearrangement joins TRBV7-9 to TRBJ2-2, with 11 bases identical to TRBD1. V shed 4 bases, J shed 5 bases, and the junction held 3 bases outside the gene matches. Germline values: CDR1 SEHNR, CDR2 FQNEAQ (reference sequence). The CDR3 is 15 residues long.

The genes are TRBV13 and TRBJ2-5; tentatively, D is TRBD1 or TRBD2 (6 bases each). Germline V CDR1 and CDR2: PRHDT, FYEKMQ (reference sequence). V was shortened by 2 bases and J by 1 base, with 11 bases between the two germline ends. The CDR3 consists of 15 residues. The CDR3 DNA follows: TGTGCCAGCAGCTTACTCGGGGGCCGCCAAGAGACCCAGTACTTC. It is translated as CASSLLGGRQETQYF.

The chain combines TRBV28 with TRBJ2-7; the match to TRBD2 covers 9 bases. This CDR3 has 16 amino acids. Per germline, CDR1 MDHEN and CDR2 SYDVKM. V lost 8 bases, J lost 3 bases, and 14 bases stayed unmatched. CDR3 DNA: TGTGCCAGCTCCTACCCCAGCCTAGCGGGAATCTACGAGCAGTACTTC. Translation gives CASSYPSLAGIYEQYF.

The chain combines TRBV6-1 with TRBJ2-1; 10 bases are shared with TRBD1. Germline V lookup: CDR1 MNHNS, CDR2 SASEGT. The CDR3 loop spans 17 amino acids. Losses at the gene ends were 1 base for V and 4 bases for J; bases not matched to a gene: 7. The CDR3 region has the DNA TGTGCCAGCAGTGAAGGGGGACAGGGGACCACTTACAATGAGCAGTTCTTC. This encodes CASSEGGQGTTYNEQFF.

This rearrangement joins TRBV4-1 to TRBJ1-2; no clear D gene. V shed 2 bases and J shed 0 bases, with 13 bases lying between them. There are 16 residues in the CDR3. The germline gives CDR1 MGHRA, CDR2 YSYEKL. The CDR3 DNA follows: TGCGCCAGCAGCCAAACAGCGGACCGAGCTAACTATGGCTACACCTTC. Its translation: CASSQTADRANYGYTF.

The table lists this clone with a count of one. The chain carries TRBV21-1 and TRBJ2-5. TRBV21-1 is a pseudogene segment. The CDR3 extends over 15 amino acids. The CDR3 coding sequence is TGTGCCAGCAGCAAATTTGGGGGGCGCGGGGAGACCCAGTACTTC. This encodes CASSKFGGRGETQYF.

The genes are TRBV7-9 and TRBJ2-7; D possibly corresponds to TRBD1 (5 bases). The germline V and J ends were trimmed by 4 bases and 2 bases, with 9 bases remaining between them. The CDR3 spans 13 residues. Looked up from germline, CDR1 is SEHNR and CDR2 is FQNEAQ (reference sequence). CDR3: CASSSEGAYEQYF. The DNA for the CDR3 is TGTGCCAGCAGCTCCGAAGGGGCCTACGAGCAGTACTTC.

The chain joins TRBV2 to TRBJ1-1, with 11 bases aligning to TRBD1. The V gene end was trimmed by 4 bases and the J gene end by 3 bases; junction bases not matched to a gene: 10. The CDR3 has 17 amino acids. Per germline, CDR1 SNHLY and CDR2 FYNNEI. CDR3 bases: TGTGCCAGCAGTGTAGGGACAGGGGGGGCGAGGGACACTGAAGCTTTCTTT. The encoded protein is CASSVGTGGARDTEAFF.

The chain carries TRBV28 and TRBJ2-7; the match to TRBD2 covers 9 bases. This CDR3 contains 15 residues. V was pared by 4 bases and J by 7 bases, with 11 bases of the junction left unmatched. The germline gives CDR1 MDHEN, CDR2 SYDVKM. CDR3 protein: CASSSPGRGRGEQYF. The CDR3 DNA reads as TGTGCCAGCAGTTCCCCAGGACGCGGGAGGGGTGAGCAGTACTTC. Supplemented by reference TRBV28 and TRBJ2-7, the full variable domain reads DVKVTQSSRYLVKRTGEKVFLECVQDMDHENMFWYRQDPGLGLRLIYFSYDVKMKEKGDIPEGYSVSREKKERFSLILESASTNQTSMYLCASSSPGRGRGEQYFGPGTRLTVT.

This clone was seen once. The V gene is TRBV12-2, the J gene TRBJ2-1; no DNA check was done on the table's D call, TRBD2. TRBV12-2 is an annotated pseudogene. This CDR3 region has 21 residues. DNA for the CDR3: TGTGCAAGTCGCTTAGAAGGGGCCGGGACTAGCGCCATTAGCTCCTACAATGAGCAGTTCTTC. Residues: CASRLEGAGTSAISSYNEQFF.